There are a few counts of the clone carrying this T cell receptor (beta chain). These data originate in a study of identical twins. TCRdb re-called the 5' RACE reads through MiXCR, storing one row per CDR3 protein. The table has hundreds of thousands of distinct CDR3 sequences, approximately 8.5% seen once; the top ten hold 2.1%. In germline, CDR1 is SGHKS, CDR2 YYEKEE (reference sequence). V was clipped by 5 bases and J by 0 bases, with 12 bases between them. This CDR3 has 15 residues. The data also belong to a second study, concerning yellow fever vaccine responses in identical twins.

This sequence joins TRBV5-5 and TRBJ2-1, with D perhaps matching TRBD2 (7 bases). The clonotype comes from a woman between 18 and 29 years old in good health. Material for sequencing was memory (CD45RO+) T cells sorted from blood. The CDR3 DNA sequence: TGTGCCAGCAGGCACGGGGGGCACTCCTACAATGAGCAGTTCTTC. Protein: CASRHGGHSYNEQFF.